The entry below gives a single T cell receptor beta chain sequence along with its context. The sample belongs to a study of cytomegalovirus exposure and HLA in healthy donors. The CDR3 sequence is 12 residues long. Trimming cost V 4 bases and J 7 bases, with 10 bases left between them. Germline assignment: CDR1 MNHEY and CDR2 SVGAGI. A multiplex PCR was run with 60 Vbeta primers and 13 Jbeta primers. Clones were read by immunoSEQ multiplex PCR, and TCRdb kept only the in-frame ones, dropping some. The sample includes about 160,000 clones, over 70% seen only once; the top ten take approximately 3.4%. Material: PBMCs. The chain uses TRBV6-5 and TRBJ1-2; D is possibly TRBD1 (5 bases). This TCR was sampled from a woman aged 45-59 years in good health and CMV-seropositive. Written as DNA, the CDR3 is TGTGCCAGCAGTTCGGGGGTGGGTGGCTACACCTTC. It codes for CASSSGVGGYTF.